Here is one T cell receptor (beta chain) with its context. The antigen is undetermined. This entry comes from a study of shared clonotypes between healthy human individuals. Study details: Three men and a couple of women, aged 18 to 49, were donors. General study findings and limits: Clonotypes which were not shared had lower generation probabilities than clonotypes that all four donors shared.

CDR1 is ENHRY, CDR2 SYGVKD, per germline. Trimming removed 3 bases at V and 0 bases at J, with 3 bases between. The CDR3 is 13 amino acids. This was a deep-level run. On sorted subsets, replicate PCRs used approximately 190 ng DNA, or roughly 30,000 T cell genomes. Clones were sequenced by immunoSEQ multiplex PCR, and TCRdb holds only the in-frame ones, with some missing. Of over a million clones listed, roughly 96% are singletons. The sequencing input was naive CD4+ T cells sorted from blood. Regarding subset: CD45RA+ positively selected. The gene calls are TRBV10-3 and TRBJ1-5; D is ambiguous. This TCR came from a young man in good health. In nucleotides, the CDR3 is TGTGCCATCAGTGACAATAGCAATCAGCCCCAGCATTTT. As protein: CAISDNSNQPQHF.